This paragraph reports one T cell receptor (beta chain). The PCR made use of 60 Vbeta and 13 Jbeta primers. Sequencing was performed with immunoSEQ multiplex PCR; in TCRdb, only in-frame clones are kept and a portion is missing. Among 95,000 to 150,000 clones listed, 77% were seen once. This record comes from a study of cytomegalovirus exposure and HLA in healthy donors. The CDR3 has 16 amino acids. With 8 bases clipped from V and 7 bases from J, the junction kept 12 bases outside the gene matches. CDR1 is LNHDA and CDR2 is SQIVND in the germline V gene (reference sequence). The rearrangement joins TRBV19 to TRBJ2-1; TRBD2 aligns across 12 bases. The receptor comes from a woman aged 35 to 49 in good health and CMV-seropositive. Sequencing was done on a sample of PBMCs. The CDR3 sequence is CASLTSGSSLPNEQFF. For the CDR3, the DNA is TGTGCCAGTCTGACTAGCGGGAGTAGTCTCCCTAATGAGCAGTTCTTC.